The rows below give T cell receptor beta chains drawn from one sample of a study of response to subunit inactivated influenza vaccine. TCRdb reprocessed the RT-PCR reads via MiXCR and lists one record per CDR3 protein. The sample lists about 540,000 distinct CDR3 sequences, around 13% occurring once. This material consisted of PBMCs from blood, taken less than 13 days after vaccination. The receptors stem from a man aged 50-59 years who received an inactivated influenza vaccine. CDR3s include the opening cysteine and the closing phenylalanine or tryptophan. The D gene is left open where the match is weak. Rows give clone size only sometimes, using once, few, many, or a class for an expanded clone.

clone size: -; J gene: TRBJ2-1; V gene: TRBV3-1; D gene: TRBD1; CDR3 DNA: TGTGCCAGCAGCCCGGGACAGAACAACAATGAGCAGTTCTTC; CDR3 protein: CASSPGQNNNEQFF
clone size: -; J gene: TRBJ2-2; V gene: TRBV10-3; D gene: -; CDR3 DNA: TGTGCCATCAGTGTTGGGAGCGGGGAGCTGTTTTTT; CDR3 protein: CAISVGSGELFF
clone size: -; J gene: TRBJ2-4; V gene: TRBV20-1; D gene: TRBD1; CDR3 DNA: TGCAGTGCCGCGACAGGGAACAAAAACATTCAGTACTTC; CDR3 protein: CSAATGNKNIQYF
clone size: few; J gene: TRBJ1-2; V gene: TRBV29-1; D gene: -; CDR3 DNA: TGCAGCGTTGAAGATCGAGTAAGACAGCTATGGCCCGGCTTC; CDR3 protein: CSVEDRVRQLWPGF
clone size: -; J gene: TRBJ2-7; V gene: TRBV3-1; D gene: TRBD1; CDR3 DNA: TGTGCCAGCAGCCAAGTCCCCGCCGGGATTACCGGGACAGGGTTCCGCTACGAGCAGTACTTC; CDR3 protein: CASSQVPAGITGTGFRYEQYF
clone size: -; J gene: TRBJ2-5; V gene: TRBV20-1; D gene: TRBD1; CDR3 DNA: TGCTGTGCTCCCTCAGTTGATACAGGGGGCGCCTTAAAGACCCAGTACTTC; CDR3 protein: CCAPSVDTGGALKTQYF
clone size: -; J gene: TRBJ1-5; V gene: TRBV18; D gene: TRBD1; CDR3 DNA: TGTGCCAGCTCTCCAACAGGTGGACAGGGCGGTCAGCCCCAGCATTTT; CDR3 protein: CASSPTGGQGGQPQHF
clone size: -; J gene: TRBJ1-2; V gene: TRBV25-1; D gene: -; CDR3 DNA: TGTGCCAGCAGAGAGACAGGCAAGAACTATGGCTACACCTTC; CDR3 protein: CASRETGKNYGYTF
clone size: few; J gene: TRBJ2-1; V gene: TRBV7-3; D gene: TRBD1; CDR3 DNA: TGTGCCAGCAGCTCAACCGGGACAGCATACAATGAGCAGTTCTTC; CDR3 protein: CASSSTGTAYNEQFF
clone size: -; J gene: TRBJ1-3; V gene: TRBV7-9; D gene: -; CDR3 DNA: TGTGCCAGCAGCTTCGGGGGGGCTCCAAACACCATATATTTT; CDR3 protein: CASSFGGAPNTIYF
clone size: -; J gene: TRBJ1-1; V gene: TRBV6-2/TRBV6-3; D gene: -; CDR3 DNA: TGTGCCAGCAGTTACGACAGATCTACTGAAGCTTTCTTT; CDR3 protein: CASSYDRSTEAFF
clone size: few; J gene: TRBJ1-1; V gene: TRBV30; D gene: -; CDR3 DNA: TGTGCCTGGAGTCTGGACGGGAACACTGAAGCTTTCTTT; CDR3 protein: CAWSLDGNTEAFF
clone size: many; J gene: TRBJ1-1; V gene: TRBV11-2; D gene: -; CDR3 DNA: TGTGCCAGCAGCTTAGGAGCTGCTGCTTTCTTT; CDR3 protein: CASSLGAAAFF
clone size: -; J gene: TRBJ2-5; V gene: TRBV5-1; D gene: TRBD2; CDR3 DNA: TGCGCCAGCAGTCTCGGGGGGGGACACCAAGAGACCCAGTACTTC; CDR3 protein: CASSLGGGHQETQYF
clone size: many; J gene: TRBJ1-1; V gene: TRBV7-2; D gene: -; CDR3 DNA: TGTGCCAGCAGCTCTTCACGACGAGGCGAAGCTTTCTTT; CDR3 protein: CASSSSRRGEAFF
clone size: many; J gene: TRBJ1-3; V gene: TRBV20-1; D gene: -; CDR3 DNA: TGCAGTGCTAGAGATAGCCAGAGCTCTGGAAACACCATATATTTT; CDR3 protein: CSARDSQSSGNTIYF
clone size: -; J gene: TRBJ1-1; V gene: TRBV6-1; D gene: TRBD1; CDR3 DNA: TGTGCCAGCAGTCCCGGACAGGGGAAGGGAGAAGCTTTCTTT; CDR3 protein: CASSPGQGKGEAFF
clone size: -; J gene: TRBJ2-1; V gene: TRBV25-1; D gene: -; CDR3 DNA: TGTGCCAGCAGTGAGTTTGGGGGGTGGGACTACAATGAGCAGTTCTTC; CDR3 protein: CASSEFGGWDYNEQFF
clone size: few; J gene: TRBJ2-3; V gene: TRBV20-1; D gene: -; CDR3 DNA: TGCATCGCGAGGGACGGAGACGATACGCAGTATTTT; CDR3 protein: CIARDGDDTQYF
clone size: few; J gene: TRBJ2-3; V gene: TRBV28; D gene: -; CDR3 DNA: TGTGCCAGCAGTTTTTATGGCACAGATACGCAGTATTTT; CDR3 protein: CASSFYGTDTQYF
clone size: -; J gene: TRBJ2-5; V gene: TRBV6-1; D gene: TRBD2; CDR3 DNA: TGTGCCAGCAGTAAGCTGAGGACTAGCGGGATGGAGACCCAGTACTTC; CDR3 protein: CASSKLRTSGMETQYF
clone size: -; J gene: TRBJ1-4; V gene: TRBV27; D gene: -; CDR3 DNA: TGCGCCAGCAGTTTAAGACAGTTTCCTAATGAAAAACTGTTTTTT; CDR3 protein: CASSLRQFPNEKLFF
clone size: few; J gene: TRBJ1-1; V gene: TRBV12-3/TRBV12-4; D gene: -; CDR3 DNA: TGTGCCAGCAGATCGAACACTGAAGCTCTCTTT; CDR3 protein: CASRSNTEALF
clone size: -; J gene: TRBJ2-7; V gene: TRBV6-1; D gene: -; CDR3 DNA: TGTGCCAGCTATCCCGAGACCGCACCCTACGAGCAGTACTTC; CDR3 protein: CASYPETAPYEQYF
clone size: many; J gene: TRBJ2-7; V gene: TRBV30; D gene: -; CDR3 DNA: TGTGCCTGGAGTCTAGGACATTCCTACGAGCAGTACTTC; CDR3 protein: CAWSLGHSYEQYF
clone size: -; J gene: TRBJ2-1; V gene: TRBV14; D gene: TRBD2; CDR3 DNA: TGTGCCAGCAGCCAACCCACCGGGACTAGCGGGGGGGCGTATGAGCAGTTCTTC; CDR3 protein: CASSQPTGTSGGAYEQFF
clone size: few; J gene: TRBJ2-1; V gene: TRBV12-3/TRBV12-4; D gene: TRBD1; CDR3 DNA: TGTGCCAGCAGCCTAGCTAGGACAGGGGCCTACAATGAGCAGTTCTTC; CDR3 protein: CASSLARTGAYNEQFF
clone size: once; J gene: TRBJ2-1; V gene: TRBV4-3; D gene: TRBD2; CDR3 DNA: TGCGCCAGCAGCCAAGCATCTTACAAGCGGGGCTCCTACAATGAGCAGTTCTTC; CDR3 protein: CASSQASYKRGSYNEQFF
clone size: few; J gene: TRBJ1-1; V gene: TRBV11-2; D gene: TRBD1; CDR3 DNA: TGTGCCAGCAGCCCACAGGGGTCCCGTGGGACTGAAGCTTTCTTT; CDR3 protein: CASSPQGSRGTEAFF
clone size: few; J gene: TRBJ2-1; V gene: TRBV10-1; D gene: -; CDR3 DNA: TGCGCCAGCAGTGATGGACTGGAGAACAATGAGCAGTTCTTC; CDR3 protein: CASSDGLENNEQFF
clone size: few; J gene: TRBJ1-3; V gene: TRBV30; D gene: -; CDR3 DNA: TGTGCCTGGAGCCAGGCTGGAAACACCATATATTTT; CDR3 protein: CAWSQAGNTIYF
clone size: few; J gene: TRBJ1-1; V gene: TRBV30; D gene: -; CDR3 DNA: TGTGCCTGGAGATTTGGACACGTGAACACTGAAGCTTTCTTT; CDR3 protein: CAWRFGHVNTEAFF
clone size: few; J gene: TRBJ1-5; V gene: TRBV6-1; D gene: -; CDR3 DNA: TGTGCCAGCAGTAGAGGCGGGGGGCTCAGCAATCAGCCCCAGCATTTT; CDR3 protein: CASSRGGGLSNQPQHF
clone size: -; J gene: TRBJ2-3; V gene: TRBV29-1; D gene: TRBD1; CDR3 DNA: TGCAGCGCCCGACAGGGATGGCAGTATTTT; CDR3 protein: CSARQGWQYF
clone size: -; J gene: TRBJ2-5; V gene: TRBV7-6; D gene: -; CDR3 DNA: TGTGCCAGCAGCCTAAGGGCCACCCGAAGGGAGACCCAGTACTTC; CDR3 protein: CASSLRATRRETQYF
clone size: few; J gene: TRBJ2-1; V gene: TRBV20-1; D gene: TRBD2; CDR3 DNA: TGCAGTGCTAGACAGCCCGGGACTAGCAGGGTCAATGAGCAGTTCTTC; CDR3 protein: CSARQPGTSRVNEQFF
clone size: -; J gene: TRBJ2-5; V gene: TRBV12-3/TRBV12-4; D gene: TRBD2; CDR3 DNA: TGTGCCAGCAGTAAAGCGGGGTTGAGGGAGACCCAGTACTTC; CDR3 protein: CASSKAGLRETQYF
clone size: few; J gene: TRBJ2-3; V gene: TRBV20-1; D gene: TRBD2; CDR3 DNA: TGCAGTGCTAGAGTTCTAGCGGGGGGATTGGATACGCAGTATTTT; CDR3 protein: CSARVLAGGLDTQYF
clone size: few; J gene: TRBJ2-5; V gene: TRBV29-1; D gene: -; CDR3 DNA: TGCAGCGTTGAAGTCCAGTGGACCCAGTACTTC; CDR3 protein: CSVEVQWTQYF
clone size: -; J gene: TRBJ2-5; V gene: TRBV11-2; D gene: TRBD2; CDR3 DNA: TGTGCCAGCAGCTTCGAAGCGGGGGGGCTTATTAGGGAGACCCAGTACTTC; CDR3 protein: CASSFEAGGLIRETQYF
clone size: -; J gene: TRBJ2-1; V gene: TRBV11-3; D gene: TRBD1; CDR3 DNA: TGTGCCAGCAGCAGACCGGGACAGGGATCCTACAATGAGCAGTTCTTC; CDR3 protein: CASSRPGQGSYNEQFF
clone size: -; J gene: TRBJ1-1; V gene: TRBV3-1; D gene: -; CDR3 DNA: TGTGCCAGCAGCCGGGTCCGGGGCACTGAAGCTTTCTTT; CDR3 protein: CASSRVRGTEAFF
clone size: -; J gene: TRBJ2-7; V gene: TRBV20-1; D gene: TRBD2; CDR3 DNA: TGCAGTGCCAACGGGGGGACGTTCTCTTACGAGCAGTACTTC; CDR3 protein: CSANGGTFSYEQYF
clone size: -; J gene: TRBJ1-2; V gene: TRBV28; D gene: TRBD1; CDR3 DNA: TGTGCCAGCAGTCAAGGACAGGGGAGTATCTATGGCTACACCTTC; CDR3 protein: CASSQGQGSIYGYTF
clone size: -; J gene: TRBJ2-7; V gene: TRBV6-1; D gene: -; CDR3 DNA: TGTGCCAGCAGGGAGTCAGCACTCGACGAGCAGTACTTC; CDR3 protein: CASRESALDEQYF
clone size: -; J gene: TRBJ1-4; V gene: TRBV7-6; D gene: TRBD1; CDR3 DNA: TGTGCCAGCAGCTTAGCGAGGGGGCAAAATGAAAAACTGTTTTTT; CDR3 protein: CASSLARGQNEKLFF
clone size: few; J gene: TRBJ2-1; V gene: TRBV7-2; D gene: -; CDR3 DNA: TGTGCCAGCAGCCTTTCGACTGACAATGAGCAGTTCTTC; CDR3 protein: CASSLSTDNEQFF
clone size: -; J gene: TRBJ2-3; V gene: TRBV5-1; D gene: -; CDR3 DNA: TGCGCCAGCAGCTTACTCCCCTCGGATACGCAGTATTTT; CDR3 protein: CASSLLPSDTQYF
clone size: many; J gene: TRBJ2-1; V gene: TRBV4-1; D gene: TRBD2; CDR3 DNA: TGCGCCAGCAGCCAAGCGACTAGCGGTTACAATGAGCAGTTCTTC; CDR3 protein: CASSQATSGYNEQFF
clone size: -; J gene: TRBJ2-2; V gene: TRBV12-3/TRBV12-4; D gene: -; CDR3 DNA: TGTGCCAGCAGAAGAGACAGATTAGACACCGGGGAGCTGTTTTTT; CDR3 protein: CASRRDRLDTGELFF
clone size: -; J gene: TRBJ1-5; V gene: TRBV4-3; D gene: -; CDR3 DNA: TGCGCCAGCAGCCAATTCCGGGGTTGGGGTCAGCCCCAGCATTTT; CDR3 protein: CASSQFRGWGQPQHF
clone size: -; J gene: TRBJ2-1; V gene: TRBV6-1; D gene: TRBD2; CDR3 DNA: TGTGCCACGGGGACTAGCGGGAGTGTTGGAGAGCAGTTCTTC; CDR3 protein: CATGTSGSVGEQFF
clone size: few; J gene: TRBJ2-7; V gene: TRBV5-1; D gene: -; CDR3 DNA: TGCGCCAGCAGCTTGCAGGGCAGGGCCTCCTACGAGCAGTACTTC; CDR3 protein: CASSLQGRASYEQYF
clone size: many; J gene: TRBJ1-5; V gene: TRBV12-3/TRBV12-4; D gene: -; CDR3 DNA: TGTGCCAGCAGCCTTTTTGGAGGCAATAGCAATCAGCCCCAGCATTTT; CDR3 protein: CASSLFGGNSNQPQHF
clone size: -; J gene: TRBJ2-5; V gene: TRBV20-1; D gene: TRBD2; CDR3 DNA: TGCAGTGCTTTCCGCGGGGGGGCCTCGGAGACCCAGTACTTC; CDR3 protein: CSAFRGGASETQYF
clone size: few; J gene: TRBJ2-1; V gene: TRBV6-5; D gene: TRBD2; CDR3 DNA: TGTGCCAGCAGTTACGGGACTAGCGGGACAAAGCAGTTCTTC; CDR3 protein: CASSYGTSGTKQFF
clone size: few; J gene: TRBJ2-7; V gene: TRBV7-2; D gene: TRBD2; CDR3 DNA: TGTGCCAGCAGCTCCTTCGCGGGGAGGGCCTACGAGCAGTACTTC; CDR3 protein: CASSSFAGRAYEQYF
clone size: few; J gene: TRBJ2-7; V gene: TRBV9; D gene: -; CDR3 DNA: TGTGCCAGCAGCGTAGGCCTCGGAACCTACGAGCAGTACTTC; CDR3 protein: CASSVGLGTYEQYF
clone size: -; J gene: TRBJ1-3; V gene: TRBV6-1; D gene: -; CDR3 DNA: TGTGCCAGCATCGTCAGTAGAAGCTCTGGAAACACCATATATTTT; CDR3 protein: CASIVSRSSGNTIYF
clone size: few; J gene: TRBJ2-5; V gene: TRBV10-3; D gene: TRBD1; CDR3 DNA: TGTGCCACGGCCCCCCGGACAGGGTTATGGGAGACCCAGTACTTC; CDR3 protein: CATAPRTGLWETQYF